Listed below are T cell receptor beta chains from one sample, sequenced in a study of T cells in Graves' hyperthyroidism and ophthalmopathy. TCRdb fed the multiplex PCR reads into MiXCR, producing one record per CDR3 protein. The top ten hold approximately 48% of the sample, which has hundreds of thousands of distinct CDR3 sequences, nearly 20% seen once. Specimen: blood. These receptors came from a man aged 35-49 years with Graves' ophthalmopathy. CDR3s include the opening cysteine and the closing phenylalanine or tryptophan. A D gene is named only where the DNA matches it firmly. Clone size is given for some rows only: seen once, a few or many times, or a class if the clone is expanded.

clone_size	v_call	d_call	j_call	cdr3_nt	cdr3_aa
-	TRBV12-5	TRBD2	TRBJ2-7	TGTGCTAGTGGTCCATCCCCCGGGACTAGCAAGTACGAGCAGTACTTC	CASGPSPGTSKYEQYF
-	TRBV20-1	TRBD1	TRBJ1-1	TGCAGTGCTAGGGGACAGGTCGCTGAAGCTTTCTTT	CSARGQVAEAFF
-	TRBV29-1	TRBD2	TRBJ2-3	TGCAGCGTTGGGCTAGCGGGAGGGCCAGATACGCAGTATTTT	CSVGLAGGPDTQYF
few	TRBV27	-	TRBJ1-5	TGTGCCAGCAGTTTAGGGCAATTCGGGTGGCCCCAGCATTTT	CASSLGQFGWPQHF
few	TRBV6-1	TRBD1	TRBJ1-6	TGTGCCACCGCGAGAGGGGGCAGTTCACCCCTCCACTTT	CATARGGSSPLHF
many	TRBV30	TRBD1	TRBJ1-5	TGTGCCTGGAGCCTCGGACAGGGAAATCAGCCCCAGCATTTT	CAWSLGQGNQPQHF
-	TRBV6-1	-	TRBJ2-1	TGTGCCAGCAGTGTTTTGAAGGGGGAGCAGTTCTTC	CASSVLKGEQFF
few	TRBV27	-	TRBJ2-7	TGTGCCAGCAGTCCACACCCACAATATTACGAGCAGTACTTC	CASSPHPQYYEQYF
few	TRBV5-6	-	TRBJ1-1	TGTGCCAGCAGCTTGGCCAGGACAGTGAACACTGAAGCTTTCTTT	CASSLARTVNTEAFF
many	TRBV2	TRBD2	TRBJ2-7	TGTGCCAGCAGTGCGACTAGCGGGAGGCTACTGGGCTACGAGCAGTACTTC	CASSATSGRLLGYEQYF
-	TRBV5-1	TRBD1	TRBJ2-1	TGCGCCAGCAGCCTCCCAGGACAGGGGGCTAACAATGAGCAGTTCTTC	CASSLPGQGANNEQFF
-	TRBV19	-	TRBJ2-7	TGTGCCAGTAGTATAGACAGCCTCTCCTACGAGCAGTACTTC	CASSIDSLSYEQYF
many	TRBV11-3	TRBD2	TRBJ2-1	TGTGCCAGCAGCATGGGACTAGCGGATGAGCAGTTCTTC	CASSMGLADEQFF
-	TRBV11-3	TRBD1	TRBJ2-1	TGTGCCAGCAGCCAGGGACAGGTGGGGGCGGGGTGGTTCTTC	CASSQGQVGAGWFF
few	TRBV9	-	TRBJ2-3	TGTGCCAGCAGCGTAGCTGGCTACCAAGATACGCAGTATTTT	CASSVAGYQDTQYF
-	TRBV12-3/TRBV12-4	-	TRBJ2-7	TGTGCCAGCGGCGACGGGCTAGCAGGGACCTACGAGCAGTACTTC	CASGDGLAGTYEQYF
many	TRBV7-2	-	TRBJ2-1	TGTGCCAGCAGCCCTGTACCAGGGAACAATGAGCAGTTCTTC	CASSPVPGNNEQFF
-	TRBV12-3/TRBV12-4	TRBD2	TRBJ2-1	TGTGCCAGCAGTTCTATTAGCGGGAGGCTCTACAATGAGCAGTTCTTC	CASSSISGRLYNEQFF
many	TRBV12-3/TRBV12-4	-	TRBJ2-3	TGTGCCAGCAGTTTCCGACAGGTTGCCACAGATACGCAGTATTTT	CASSFRQVATDTQYF
few	TRBV10-3	-	TRBJ2-5	TGTGCCATCAGTGAGTCAGCAGGACAAGAGACCCAGTACTTC	CAISESAGQETQYF
-	TRBV6-1	-	TRBJ1-1	TGTGCCAGCAGAGCTACAGGGTTGAACACTGAAGCTTTCTTT	CASRATGLNTEAFF
few	TRBV6-1	TRBD2	TRBJ2-1	TGTGCCAACAAAGCGGGGGTAGGCTACAATGAGCAGTTCTTC	CANKAGVGYNEQFF
few	TRBV29-1	-	TRBJ1-2	TGCAGCGTTGGCCCGGGACACTACTATGGCTACACCTTC	CSVGPGHYYGYTF
-	TRBV18	-	TRBJ2-5	TGTGCCAGCTCACCAACCCGGGGACCGTCCCCGTACTTC	CASSPTRGPSPYF
few	TRBV28	TRBD1	TRBJ2-3	TGTGCCAGCAGTCTTGGCTGGGGACAGGGTGCGACAGATACGCAGTATTTT	CASSLGWGQGATDTQYF
-	TRBV20-1	-	TRBJ1-5	TGCAGTGCTAGTCCTACAGCCGTTAGCAATCAGCCCCAGCATTTT	CSASPTAVSNQPQHF
few	TRBV3-1	-	TRBJ2-2	TGTGCCAGCAGCCACGGGAACTCGATCCCGGGGGAGCTGTTTTTT	CASSHGNSIPGELFF
many	TRBV10-3	TRBD2	TRBJ2-7	TGTGCCATCACCGAAGCGGGGGGGATGGACGAGCAGTACTTC	CAITEAGGMDEQYF
-	TRBV6-1	-	TRBJ2-5	TGTGCCAGCAGTGAGGGCAGGCCGGGCGAGACCCAGTACTTC	CASSEGRPGETQYF
many	TRBV13	-	TRBJ1-3	TGTGCCAGCAGCGAACAGTGGGACGGATTGACTGGAAACACCATATATTTT	CASSEQWDGLTGNTIYF
few	TRBV18	-	TRBJ1-1	TGTGCCAGCTCGCGGGGGTGGGAAGGTACTGAAGCTTTCTTT	CASSRGWEGTEAFF
few	TRBV7-2	-	TRBJ2-2	TGTGCCAGCAGTAATCCTCCCACCGGGGAGCTGTTTTTT	CASSNPPTGELFF
many	TRBV18	-	TRBJ2-1	TGTGCCAGCGCGACAGGAACCTCGAACAATGAGCAGTTCTTC	CASATGTSNNEQFF
few	TRBV12-3/TRBV12-4	TRBD1	TRBJ1-1	TGTGCCAGCCTCCGGGACAGGTCCTACATGAACACTGAAGCTTTCTTT	CASLRDRSYMNTEAFF
many	TRBV28	TRBD2	TRBJ2-7	TGTGCCAGCAGGGGACTAGCGGGAGGTTACGAGCAGTACTTC	CASRGLAGGYEQYF
few	TRBV20-1	-	TRBJ2-7	TGCAGTGCTAGTTACGGGACCCCCCGGGCCTACGAGCAGTACTTC	CSASYGTPRAYEQYF
many	TRBV20-1	TRBD2	TRBJ2-5	TGCAGTGCTAAAGCGGGGGGCTACGAGACCCAGTACTTC	CSAKAGGYETQYF
many	TRBV28	-	TRBJ1-5	TGTGCCAGCAGTAATTTGGGTAGGGGAGAGAATCAGCCCCAGCATTTT	CASSNLGRGENQPQHF
few	TRBV10-3	TRBD2	TRBJ2-5	TGTGCCATCAGTGCCAGACTAGCGGGGGAGCGTCCCCAAGAGACCCAGTACTTC	CAISARLAGERPQETQYF
many	TRBV2	-	TRBJ2-7	TGTGCCAGCAGTGTGTCACTGACAACCTACGAGCAGTACTTC	CASSVSLTTYEQYF
-	TRBV7-9	-	TRBJ2-5	TGTGCCAGCAGCTTAAGTCCCCCCAGCCAGCAGACCCAGTACTTC	CASSLSPPSQQTQYF
few	TRBV7-3	TRBD2	TRBJ2-5	TGTGCCTCGTCTGCGGGAGCACAAGAGACCCAGTACTTC	CASSAGAQETQYF
many	TRBV2	-	TRBJ1-3	TGTGCCAGCAGTGTGTCTGGGCGGGTATCTGGAAACACCATATATTTT	CASSVSGRVSGNTIYF
-	TRBV14	TRBD1	TRBJ2-7	TGTGCCAGCAGCCAAGCCCCGATCGGGACAGGGAAAGGTTACGAGCAGTACTTC	CASSQAPIGTGKGYEQYF
-	TRBV7-2	-	TRBJ1-5	TGTGCCAGCAGCTTAGGTGGGGGCGGATGGTATAGCAATCAGCCCCAGCATTTT	CASSLGGGGWYSNQPQHF
-	TRBV7-9	TRBD2	TRBJ2-1	TGTGCCAGCAGCTCTCGGACTAGAAATCCCCACAATGAGCAGTTCTTC	CASSSRTRNPHNEQFF
-	TRBV4-1	-	TRBJ2-7	TGCGCCAGCAGCCAAGGAGTGTCCGAAACCTACGAGCAGTACTTC	CASSQGVSETYEQYF
-	TRBV18	-	TRBJ1-1	TGTGCCAGCTCACTTCGACAGACCCCCCTGGAGGCTTTCTTT	CASSLRQTPLEAFF
-	TRBV6-2/TRBV6-3	TRBD2	TRBJ2-7	TGTGCCAGCAGTTACTCGCCGCTGGTGCTGCGGGAGAACTACGAGCAGTACTTC	CASSYSPLVLRENYEQYF
few	TRBV20-1	-	TRBJ1-2	TGCAGTGCTGGGAGGGCGTATGGCTACACCTTC	CSAGRAYGYTF
few	TRBV27	TRBD2	TRBJ2-3	TGTGCCAGCAGTACCCGGGGCCTAGCGGGTACAGATACGCAGTATTTT	CASSTRGLAGTDTQYF
-	TRBV28	-	TRBJ2-5	TGTGCCAGCAGTTTATCGATCGTGACCCAGTACTTC	CASSLSIVTQYF
-	TRBV30	-	TRBJ1-3	TGTGCCTGGAGTGTACAAGGGAACCCTGGAAACACCATATATTTT	CAWSVQGNPGNTIYF
few	TRBV20-1	-	TRBJ1-1	TGCAGTGCTAGAGATCTCTCAGGGAAAACTGAAGCTTTCTTT	CSARDLSGKTEAFF
many	TRBV12-3/TRBV12-4	TRBD2	TRBJ2-7	TGTGCCAGCGGCCCCGGGACTAGGGATGGAGAGCAGTACTTC	CASGPGTRDGEQYF
once	TRBV6-1	TRBD2	TRBJ2-1	TGTGCCAGCAGTGGCAGACTAGCGGCCAACAATGAGCAGTTCTTC	CASSGRLAANNEQFF
many	TRBV2	TRBD1	TRBJ2-1	TGTGCCAGCAGTATTCGACAGGGGTCCTACAATGAGCAGTTCTTC	CASSIRQGSYNEQFF
-	TRBV19	TRBD1	TRBJ1-1	TGTGCCAGTAGTACCGGGACAGGGGGCCCGGGGACTGAAGCTTTCTTT	CASSTGTGGPGTEAFF
few	TRBV14	TRBD2	TRBJ2-1	TGTGCCAGCAGCCAAGACCGAGGGAGGGCCACTGAGCAGTTCTTC	CASSQDRGRATEQFF